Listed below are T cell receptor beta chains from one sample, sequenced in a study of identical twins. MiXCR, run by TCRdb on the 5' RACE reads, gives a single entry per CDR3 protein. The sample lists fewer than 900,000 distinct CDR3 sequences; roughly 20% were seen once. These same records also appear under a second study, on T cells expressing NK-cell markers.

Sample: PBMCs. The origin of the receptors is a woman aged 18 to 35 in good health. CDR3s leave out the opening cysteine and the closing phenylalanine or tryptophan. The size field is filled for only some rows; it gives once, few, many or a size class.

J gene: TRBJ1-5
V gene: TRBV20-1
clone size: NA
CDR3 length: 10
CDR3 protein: SYSGGNQPQH

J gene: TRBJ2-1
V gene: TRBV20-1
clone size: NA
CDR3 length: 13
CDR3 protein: SAGRGISSYNEQF

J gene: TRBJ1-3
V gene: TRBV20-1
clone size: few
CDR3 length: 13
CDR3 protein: SAQAVLTSGNTIY

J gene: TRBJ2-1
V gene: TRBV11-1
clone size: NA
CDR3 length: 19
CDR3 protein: ASSTKTGLVQRAKTYNEQF

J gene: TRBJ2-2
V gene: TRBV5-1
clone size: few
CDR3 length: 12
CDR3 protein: ASSIPLATGELF

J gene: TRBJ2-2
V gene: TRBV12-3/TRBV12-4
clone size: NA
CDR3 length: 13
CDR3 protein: ASRLGTEGTGELF

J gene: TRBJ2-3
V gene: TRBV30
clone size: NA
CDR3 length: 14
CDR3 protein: AQPGTSGRLPVTQY

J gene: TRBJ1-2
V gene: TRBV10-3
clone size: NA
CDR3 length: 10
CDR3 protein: AIGAVINGYT

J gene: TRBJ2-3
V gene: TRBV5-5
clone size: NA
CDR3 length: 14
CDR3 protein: ASSLTTGGAADTQY

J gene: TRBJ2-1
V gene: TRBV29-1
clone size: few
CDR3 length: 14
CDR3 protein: SVGLPSGRTYNEQF

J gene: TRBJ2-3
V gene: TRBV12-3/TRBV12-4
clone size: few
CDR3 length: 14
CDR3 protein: ASTPTRPSVWDTQY

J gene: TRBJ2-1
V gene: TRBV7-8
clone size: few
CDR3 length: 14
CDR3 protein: ASSLSGSAAYNEQF

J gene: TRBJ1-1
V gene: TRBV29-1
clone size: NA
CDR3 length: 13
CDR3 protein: SVAWRGRGNTEAF

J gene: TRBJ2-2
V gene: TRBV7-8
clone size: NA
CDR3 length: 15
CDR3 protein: ASSLARDRGYTGELF

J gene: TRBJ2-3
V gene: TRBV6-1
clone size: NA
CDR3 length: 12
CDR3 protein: ASSGEFSTDTQY

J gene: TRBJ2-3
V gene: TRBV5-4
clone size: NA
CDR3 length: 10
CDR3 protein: ASSWERHTQY

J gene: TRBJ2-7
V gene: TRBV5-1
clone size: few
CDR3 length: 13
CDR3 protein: ASSGGQGRFYEQY

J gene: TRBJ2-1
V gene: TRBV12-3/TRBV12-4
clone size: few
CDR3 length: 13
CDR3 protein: ASSGVGGTDRGQF

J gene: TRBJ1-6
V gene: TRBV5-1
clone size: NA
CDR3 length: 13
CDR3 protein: ASSLSGTGLAPLH

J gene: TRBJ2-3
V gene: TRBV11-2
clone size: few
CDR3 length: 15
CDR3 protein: ASSLEYFQASTDTQY

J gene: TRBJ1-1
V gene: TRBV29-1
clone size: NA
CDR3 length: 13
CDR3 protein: SVGLPETVRTESF

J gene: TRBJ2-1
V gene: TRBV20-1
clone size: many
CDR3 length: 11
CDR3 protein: SATPGTNDEQF

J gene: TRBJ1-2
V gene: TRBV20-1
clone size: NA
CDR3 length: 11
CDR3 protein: SGATGKDYGYT

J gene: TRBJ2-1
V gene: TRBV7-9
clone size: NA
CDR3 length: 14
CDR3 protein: ASSPGTGLAYNEQF

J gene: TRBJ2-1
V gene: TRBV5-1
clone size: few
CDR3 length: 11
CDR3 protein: ASHLRPDNEQF

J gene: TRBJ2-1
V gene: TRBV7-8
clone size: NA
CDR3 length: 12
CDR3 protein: ASSRTGVRDEQF

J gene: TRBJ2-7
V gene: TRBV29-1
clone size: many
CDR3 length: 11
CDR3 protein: SVGDDSTYEQY

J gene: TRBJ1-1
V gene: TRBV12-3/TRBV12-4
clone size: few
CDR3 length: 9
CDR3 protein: ASSWTDEAF

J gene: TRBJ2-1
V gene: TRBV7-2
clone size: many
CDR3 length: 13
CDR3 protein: ASSLGLRVYNEQF

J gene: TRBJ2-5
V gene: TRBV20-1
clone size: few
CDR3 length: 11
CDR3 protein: SATTRDRETQY

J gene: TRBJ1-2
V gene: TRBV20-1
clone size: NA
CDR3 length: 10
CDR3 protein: SASNTGDGYT

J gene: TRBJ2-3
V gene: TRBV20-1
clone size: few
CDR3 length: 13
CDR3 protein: SARVGLAGADTQY